Each of the 3 T cell receptor beta chains below was sequenced from the same sample in a study of cytomegalovirus exposure and HLA in healthy donors. Some clones are missing from TCRdb's copy, which holds only in-frame ones; the method was immunoSEQ multiplex PCR. The data hold 130,000 to 150,000 clones, with 80% to 90% observed a single time. The specimen was PBMCs. The receptors come from a woman younger than 30 in good health and CMV-seropositive.

This chain links TRBV5-4 with TRBJ2-1, with 8 bases fitting TRBD2. The CDR3 runs 16 residues. With 5 bases clipped from V and 3 bases from J, the junction kept 10 bases outside the gene matches. The germline V gene encodes CDR1 SGHNT and CDR2 YYREEE (reference sequence). CDR3 in amino acids: CASSLGAGGHYNEQFF. CDR3 nucleotides: TGTGCCAGCAGTCTGGGTGCGGGGGGCCACTACAATGAGCAGTTCTTC.

The V call is TRBV4-1, the J call TRBJ1-5; D gene unclear. The CDR3 extends over 15 amino acids. V was shortened by 3 bases and J by 1 base, with 10 bases between the two germline ends. Per germline, CDR1 MGHRA and CDR2 YSYEKL. CDR3 region: CASSQVTPSNQPQHF. The CDR3 DNA reads TGCGCCAGCAGCCAGGTGACACCGAGCAATCAGCCCCAGCATTTT.

The chain uses TRBV9 and TRBJ2-1; tentatively, D is TRBD1 (5 bases). There are 15 residues in the CDR3. Trimming stripped 3 bases from V and 7 bases from J, with 17 bases between. From germline, CDR1 is SGDLS and CDR2 YYNGEE. CDR3 nucleotides: TGTGCCAGCAGCGCCGACGGGCAGGGTTTTAATGAGCAGTTCTTC. Translating it yields CASSADGQGFNEQFF.